This T cell receptor (beta chain) stems from a study of response to subunit inactivated influenza vaccine. This clonotype was seen a handful of times. What it binds is unknown. A single record per CDR3 protein comes from TCRdb applying MiXCR to the RT-PCR reads. The data show under 950,000 distinct CDR3 sequences, 21% seen once. Notes on the study in general: Authors suggested seasonal influenza vaccinations each recruit few new T cells.

V lost 0 bases, J lost 7 bases, and 5 bases lay in between. Germline lookup yields CDR1 SGHAT and CDR2 FQNNGV. CDR3 length: 12 residues. The chain combines TRBV11-2 with TRBJ2-3; D is ambiguous. The sequence came from a man in his fifties who received an inactivated influenza vaccine. Sequencing used PBMCs from blood, obtained 5 days after vaccination. The CDR3 reads CASSLETNTQYF. In DNA form, the CDR3 reads TGTGCCAGCAGCTTAGAAACGAATACGCAGTATTTT.